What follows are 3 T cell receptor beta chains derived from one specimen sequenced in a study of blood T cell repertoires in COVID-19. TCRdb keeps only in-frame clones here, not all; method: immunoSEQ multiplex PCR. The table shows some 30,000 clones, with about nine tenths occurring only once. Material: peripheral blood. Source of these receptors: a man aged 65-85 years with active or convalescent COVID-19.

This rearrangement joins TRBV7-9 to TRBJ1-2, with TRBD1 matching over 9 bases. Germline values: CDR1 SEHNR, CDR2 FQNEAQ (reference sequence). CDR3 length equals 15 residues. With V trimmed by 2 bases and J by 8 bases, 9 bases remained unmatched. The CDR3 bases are TGTGCCAGCAGCTTAACCCCACAGGGGGCAAAAGGCTACACCTTC. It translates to CASSLTPQGAKGYTF.

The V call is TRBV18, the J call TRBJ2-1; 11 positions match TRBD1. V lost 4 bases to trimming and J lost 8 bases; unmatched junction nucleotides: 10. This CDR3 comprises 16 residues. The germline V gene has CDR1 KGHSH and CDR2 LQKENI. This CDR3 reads CASSLRGDRGIDEQFF. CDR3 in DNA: TGTGCCAGCTCACTACGAGGGGACAGGGGGATCGATGAGCAGTTCTTC. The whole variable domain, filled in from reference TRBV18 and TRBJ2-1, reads NAGVMQNPRHLVRRRGQEARLRCSPMKGHSHVYWYRQLPEEGLKFMVYLQKENIIDESGMPKERFSAEFPKEGPSILRIQQVVRGDSAAYFCASSLRGDRGIDEQFFGPGTRLTVL.

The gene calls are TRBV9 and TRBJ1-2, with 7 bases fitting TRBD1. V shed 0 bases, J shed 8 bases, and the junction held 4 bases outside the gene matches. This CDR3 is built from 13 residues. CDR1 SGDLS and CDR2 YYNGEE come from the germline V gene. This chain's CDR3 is CASSVGRGQGYTF. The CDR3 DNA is TGTGCCAGCAGCGTAGGTAGGGGGCAGGGCTACACCTTC.